This T cell receptor (beta chain) was sequenced for a study of T cell repertoires in MIS-A myocarditis (dated by TCRdb to the early 2020s). The CDR3 numbers 14 residues from cysteine through phenylalanine. Just CDR3 DNA is preserved here, 42 bases in frame from base 1. Trimming removed 1 base from V and 6 bases from J, leaving 13 bases between the germline ends. CDR1 and CDR2, looked up from the germline V gene, are SGHRS and YFSETQ. Details on this clone: Its specific antigen is unknown. No much larger clone exists at a distance of one base, and base qualities are not known.

The QIAamp DNA FFPE kit was used to extract genomic DNA from formalin-fixed paraffin-embedded autopsy tissue. TCRbeta CDR3 regions were amplified with the immunoSEQ bias-controlled multiplex PCR and sequenced at high throughput. In the source study's methods: The immunoSEQ vendor pipeline collapsed and filtered the CDR3 sequences so that the abundance and frequency of each unique TCRbeta CDR3 could be quantified. CD-HIT clustered dominant CDR3 amino acid sequences with SARS-CoV-2-specific ImmuneCODE TCRbeta sequences at a 90% global sequence identity threshold. Clones with frequencies of 0.1 to 1 were classed as hyperexpanded, and 0.01 to 0.1 as large. For the dominant clones, CDR3 amino acid sequences and V and J gene assignments were confirmed with MiXCR. The R stringdist package was used to compute Levenshtein distances between the patient clonotypes and the ImmuneCODE hits. TCRdb holds this immuneACCESS table with in-frame rearrangements only. Some clones are missing; in checked studies, unresolved V genes explain under half, and the rest has no known cause. V and J calls and clone size are given by that table; D and trimming were obtained from the DNA. Within this sample are over 9,000 clones, with approximately 80% of them counted one time only. The ten largest clones represent approximately 30% of the sample.

The sequence was obtained from a man aged 18 to 29 with fulminant myocarditis from multisystem inflammatory syndrome in adults (MIS-A) after COVID-19. Sequences were obtained from right ventricle heart tissue obtained at autopsy. Interpreted using the paper, the cell subset or site label stands for: cardiac tissue sample (left or right ventricle, interventricular septum, or pericardium). Recombination connected TRBV5-1 to TRBJ1-2; tentative D gene TRBD1, with 5 bases matching. The nucleotides are TGCGCCAGCAGCTTGCTATGGGGGGAAAATGGCTACACCTTC. It translates to CASSLLWGENGYTF.